This T cell receptor beta chain was captured in a study of T cell responses to AZD1222 COVID-19 vaccine. The study's findings and limits: The CD4 TCRs associated with vaccination extended across spike and predominated at 160-218 and 743-854. Baseline seropositivity occurred in only a handful of AZD1222 recipients.

TCRdb's copy holds only in-frame clones and misses some; the assay was immunoSEQ multiplex PCR. The table records 150,000 to 200,000 clones, 92% of them present only once. As concerns this clone: Its antigen is currently unknown.

The CDR3 covers 15 residues. Germline V CDR1 and CDR2: GTSNPN, SVGIG (reference sequence). V was clipped by 0 bases and J by 7 bases, with 15 bases between them. The receptor comes from an adult who received the AZD1222 COVID-19 vaccine. V gene TRBV30 combines with J gene TRBJ1-4; D may be TRBD1 (5 bases). The material was peripheral blood, obtained 28 days after the second AZD1222 dose. The CDR3 reads CAWSVLSGVGEKLFF. The CDR3 coding sequence is TGTGCCTGGAGTGTCTTGTCGGGGGTTGGTGAAAAACTGTTTTTT. Together with reference TRBV30 and TRBJ1-4, the CDR3 gives the full variable domain: SQTIHQWPATLVQPVGSPLSLECTVEGTSNPNLYWYRQAAGRGLQLLFYSVGIGQISSEVPQNLSASRPQDRQFILSSKKLLLSDSGFYLCAWSVLSGVGEKLFFGSGTQLSVL.